A selection of T cell receptor beta chains follows, all from one sample in a study of cytomegalovirus exposure and HLA in healthy donors. TCRdb keeps only in-frame clones here, not all; method: immunoSEQ multiplex PCR. The table includes more than 85,000 clones, around 63% detected once. The sequencing input was PBMCs. Receptor source: a man aged 25 to 45 in good health and CMV-seronegative. Each CDR3 is given with its conserved first and last residue. A D gene is named only where the DNA matches it firmly.

v_gene: TRBV5-4; j_gene: TRBJ2-5; d_gene: TRBD2; CDR3aa: CASSTGLAGVDGKETQYF; CDR3nt: TGTGCCAGCAGCACTGGACTAGCGGGAGTGGATGGGAAAGAGACCCAGTACTTC
v_gene: TRBV7-9; j_gene: TRBJ1-3; d_gene: NA; CDR3aa: CASSLSGVGGNTIYF; CDR3nt: TGTGCCAGCAGCTTATCAGGGGTTGGTGGAAACACCATATATTTT
v_gene: TRBV19; j_gene: TRBJ1-3; d_gene: NA; CDR3aa: CASSLPGVRGNTIYF; CDR3nt: TGTGCCAGTAGTCTCCCTGGTGTACGGGGAAACACCATATATTTT
v_gene: TRBV9; j_gene: TRBJ2-3; d_gene: NA; CDR3aa: CASSVGSRWLGTDTQYF; CDR3nt: TGTGCCAGCAGCGTAGGGTCCAGGTGGTTAGGCACAGATACGCAGTATTTT
v_gene: TRBV28; j_gene: TRBJ2-7; d_gene: TRBD1; CDR3aa: CASTSLGQGAFEQYF; CDR3nt: TGTGCCAGCACCTCCTTAGGACAGGGGGCTTTTGAGCAGTACTTC
v_gene: TRBV18; j_gene: TRBJ1-6; d_gene: TRBD1; CDR3aa: CASSPLQGVSYNSPLHF; CDR3nt: TGTGCCAGCTCACCACTCCAGGGGGTCTCCTATAATTCACCCCTCCACTTT
v_gene: TRBV29-1; j_gene: TRBJ2-1; d_gene: NA; CDR3aa: CSVYYHDNEQFF; CDR3nt: TGCAGCGTTTACTACCACGACAATGAGCAGTTCTTC
v_gene: TRBV28; j_gene: TRBJ2-1; d_gene: TRBD2; CDR3aa: CASIEGGPSREQFF; CDR3nt: TGTGCCAGCATAGAGGGAGGGCCGAGTCGTGAGCAGTTCTTC
v_gene: TRBV28; j_gene: TRBJ2-3; d_gene: NA; CDR3aa: CASSRGTDTQYF; CDR3nt: TGTGCCAGCAGTAGAGGCACAGATACGCAGTATTTT
v_gene: TRBV15; j_gene: TRBJ1-1; d_gene: NA; CDR3aa: CATSREGGGTEAFF; CDR3nt: TGTGCCACCAGCAGGGAAGGGGGAGGGACTGAAGCTTTCTTT
v_gene: TRBV9; j_gene: TRBJ2-3; d_gene: NA; CDR3aa: CASSERGDTQYF; CDR3nt: TGTGCCAGCAGCGAGCGTGGAGATACGCAGTATTTT